The clone carrying this TCR beta chain was seen only a few times. Its antigen remains unknown. The CDR3 length is 16 residues. Per germline, CDR1 MNHEY and CDR2 SMNVEV (reference sequence). Trimming took 4 bases from V and 3 from J, leaving 17 bases between them. This specimen belongs to a study of identical twins. Study results and caveats: Sequences that were out-of-frame, alpha and twin-shared displayed an excess of low generation probability.

TCRdb re-called the 5' RACE reads with MiXCR, one entry per CDR3 protein. The sample holds approximately 600,000 distinct CDR3 sequences, roughly 7.2% seen once. These records were also assigned to another study, of yellow fever vaccine responses in identical twins.

The TCR was taken from a woman in her late teens or twenties in good health. The source material was PBMCs. This rearrangement joins TRBV27 to TRBJ2-3, with no clear D. The CDR3 DNA sequence: TGTGCCAGCAGTTATGGGGAAGGGTCTGGTACAGATACGCAGTATTTT. The encoded protein is CASSYGEGSGTDTQYF.